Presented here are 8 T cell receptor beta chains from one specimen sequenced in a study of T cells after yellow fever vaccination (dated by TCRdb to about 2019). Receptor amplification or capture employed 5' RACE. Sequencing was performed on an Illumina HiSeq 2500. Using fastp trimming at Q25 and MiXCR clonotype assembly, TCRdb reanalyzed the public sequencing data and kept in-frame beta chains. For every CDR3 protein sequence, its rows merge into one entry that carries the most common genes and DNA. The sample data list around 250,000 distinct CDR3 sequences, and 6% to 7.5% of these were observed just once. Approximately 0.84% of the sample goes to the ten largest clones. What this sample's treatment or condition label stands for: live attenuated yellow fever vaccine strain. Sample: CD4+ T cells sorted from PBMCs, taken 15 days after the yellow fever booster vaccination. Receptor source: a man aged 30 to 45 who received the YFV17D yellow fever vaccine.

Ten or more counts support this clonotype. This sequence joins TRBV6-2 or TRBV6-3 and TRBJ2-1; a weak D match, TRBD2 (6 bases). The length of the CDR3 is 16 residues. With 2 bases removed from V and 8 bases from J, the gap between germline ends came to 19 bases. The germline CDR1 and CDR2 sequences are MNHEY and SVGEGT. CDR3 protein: CASSYRGAGTLHEQFF. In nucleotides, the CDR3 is TGTGCCAGCAGTTACCGTGGCGCGGGAACCCTCCATGAGCAGTTCTTC.

CDR3 loop: CASSLVTVYNEQFF. Here the CDR3 DNA reads TGTGCCAGCAGCTTAGTTACTGTCTACAATGAGCAGTTCTTC. The V gene is TRBV7-2, the J gene TRBJ2-1; no firm D call. Trimming removed 1 base from V and 3 bases from J, with 7 bases in between. The CDR3 contains 14 residues. Germline lookup yields CDR1 SGHTA and CDR2 FQGNSA.

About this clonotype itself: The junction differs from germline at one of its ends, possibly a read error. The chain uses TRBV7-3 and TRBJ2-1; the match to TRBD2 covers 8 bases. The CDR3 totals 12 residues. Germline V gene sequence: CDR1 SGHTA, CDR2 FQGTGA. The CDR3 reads CASSNRTSTPLF. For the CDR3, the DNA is TGTGCCAGCAGCAACCGGACTAGCACCCCGCTCTTC.

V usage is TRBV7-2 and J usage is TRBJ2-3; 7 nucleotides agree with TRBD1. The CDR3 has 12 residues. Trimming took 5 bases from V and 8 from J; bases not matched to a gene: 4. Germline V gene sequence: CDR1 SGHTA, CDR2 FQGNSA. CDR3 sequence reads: CASSPRQGTQYF. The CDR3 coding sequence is TGTGCCAGCAGCCCTCGACAGGGTACGCAGTATTTT.

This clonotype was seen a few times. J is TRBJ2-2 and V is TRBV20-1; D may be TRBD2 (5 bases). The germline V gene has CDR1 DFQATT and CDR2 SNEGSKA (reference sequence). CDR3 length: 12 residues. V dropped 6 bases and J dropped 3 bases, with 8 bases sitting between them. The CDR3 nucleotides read TGCAGTGCCCGGAGGTACACCGGGGAGCTGTTTTTT. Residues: CSARRYTGELFF.

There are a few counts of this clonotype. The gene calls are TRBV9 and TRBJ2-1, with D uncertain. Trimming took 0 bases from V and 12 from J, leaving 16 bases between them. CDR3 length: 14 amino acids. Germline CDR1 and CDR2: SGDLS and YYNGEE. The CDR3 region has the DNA TGTGCCAGCAGCGTAGATTGGCAGCCTTGGGTGCAGTTCTTC. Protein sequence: CASSVDWQPWVQFF. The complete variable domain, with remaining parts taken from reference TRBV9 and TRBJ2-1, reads DSGVTQTPKHLITATGQRVTLRCSPRSGDLSVYWYQQSLDQGLQFLIQYYNGEERAKGNILERFSAQQFPDLHSELNLSSLELGDSALYFCASSVDWQPWVQFFGPGTRLTVL.

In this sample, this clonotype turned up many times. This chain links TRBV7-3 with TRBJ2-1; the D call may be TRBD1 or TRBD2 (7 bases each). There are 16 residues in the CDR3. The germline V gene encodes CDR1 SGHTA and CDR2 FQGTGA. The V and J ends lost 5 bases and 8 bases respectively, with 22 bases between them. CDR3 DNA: TGTGCCAGCAGCCCCCGTGGGCAGGGGGGGGTCGATGAGCAGTTCTTC. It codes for CASSPRGQGGVDEQFF.

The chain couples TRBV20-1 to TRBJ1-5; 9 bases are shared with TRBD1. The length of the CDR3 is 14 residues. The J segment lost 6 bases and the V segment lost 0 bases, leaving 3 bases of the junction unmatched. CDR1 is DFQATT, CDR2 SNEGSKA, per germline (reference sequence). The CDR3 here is CSARDTGGGQPQHF. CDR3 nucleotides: TGCAGTGCTAGAGATACAGGGGGCGGTCAGCCCCAGCATTTT.